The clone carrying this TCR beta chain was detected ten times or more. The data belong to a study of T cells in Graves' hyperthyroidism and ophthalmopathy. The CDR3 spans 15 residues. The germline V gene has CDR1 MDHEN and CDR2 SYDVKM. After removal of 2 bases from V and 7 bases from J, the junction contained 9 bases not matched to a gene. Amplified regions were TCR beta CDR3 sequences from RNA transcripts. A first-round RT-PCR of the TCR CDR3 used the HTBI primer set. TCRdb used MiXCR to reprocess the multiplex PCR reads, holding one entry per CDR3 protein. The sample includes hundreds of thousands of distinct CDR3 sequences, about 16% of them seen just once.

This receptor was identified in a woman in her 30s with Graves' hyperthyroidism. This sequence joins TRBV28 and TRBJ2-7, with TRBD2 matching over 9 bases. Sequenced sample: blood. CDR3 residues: CASSLGGGRAGEQYF. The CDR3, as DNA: TGTGCCAGCAGTTTAGGTGGCGGGAGGGCCGGAGAGCAGTACTTC.